A single sample is the source of the 8 T cell receptor beta chains below, sequenced in a study of blood T cell repertoires in COVID-19. The table came from immunoSEQ multiplex PCR; TCRdb's copy has only in-frame clones and leaves some out. The sample contains fewer than 250,000 clones, around 79% of which appear only once. The sample was peripheral blood. The receptors shown here come from a woman in her forties or fifties with acute or convalescent COVID-19.

The V gene is TRBV5-1, the J gene TRBJ2-1; 11 positions agree with TRBD2. V gave up 3 bases and J gave up 3 bases; unmatched junction bases: 2. Germline V gives CDR1 SGHRS, CDR2 YFSETQ. This CDR3 region has 15 residues. The CDR3 region has the DNA TGCGCCAGCAGCTCCGGGACTAGCGGCTACAATGAGCAGTTCTTC. Its translation: CASSSGTSGYNEQFF.

This clone was seen more than once but under ten times. The chain recombines TRBV28 with TRBJ1-2, with 10 positions matching TRBD1. The CDR3 loop spans 17 amino acids. The junction had 14 bases not matched to a gene; V was cut back by 7 bases and J by 3 bases. Germline values: CDR1 MDHEN, CDR2 SYDVKM. This CDR3 reads CASTGLGTGEAYYGYTF. CDR3 DNA: TGTGCCAGCACCGGCCTCGGGACAGGGGAAGCATACTATGGCTACACCTTC.

The chain is built from TRBV7-8 and TRBJ1-3; a possible D gene is TRBD1 (6 bases). The V end was cut by 2 bases, the J end by 4 bases, with 9 bases between. In germline, CDR1 is SGHVS, CDR2 FQNEAQ. The CDR3 contains 14 residues. CDR3 coding DNA: TGTGCCAGCAGCTTAAGGGGGATCGGAAACACCATATATTTT. It specifies CASSLRGIGNTIYF.

The chain joins TRBV9 to TRBJ2-7; D not certain. Per the germline V gene, CDR1 is SGDLS and CDR2 is YYNGEE. The CDR3 is made up of 14 amino acids. The V end was cut by 2 bases, the J end by 2 bases, with 11 bases between. CDR3 in DNA: TGTGCCAGCAGCGTGGCACAGTCACCCTACGAGCAGTACTTC. Amino acids: CASSVAQSPYEQYF. The entire variable domain, with the rest obtained from reference TRBV9 and TRBJ2-7, is as follows: DSGVTQTPKHLITATGQRVTLRCSPRSGDLSVYWYQQSLDQGLQFLIQYYNGEERAKGNILERFSAQQFPDLHSELNLSSLELGDSALYFCASSVAQSPYEQYFGPGTRLTVT.

There are a few counts of this clone. The chain couples TRBV7-8 to TRBJ1-1; the D gene is possibly TRBD1 (6 bases). The germline CDR1 and CDR2 sequences are SGHVS and FQNEAQ. Deletions cut 5 bases from V and 5 bases from J, with 12 bases between. The CDR3 sequence is 13 residues long. The CDR3 region is CASSRGGGTEAFF. The CDR3 DNA follows: TGTGCCAGCAGCCGAGGGGGAGGGACTGAAGCTTTCTTT. Looking up the rest from reference TRBV7-8 and TRBJ1-1 gives the full variable domain: GAGVSQSPRYKVAKRGQDVALRCDPISGHVSLFWYQQALGQGPEFLTYFQNEAQLDKSGLPSDRFFAERPEGSVSTLKIQRTQQEDSAVYLCASSRGGGTEAFFGQGTRLTVV.

J is TRBJ1-2 and V is TRBV28; D is undetermined. The CDR3 has 14 amino acids. Germline V gives CDR1 MDHEN, CDR2 SYDVKM. Between the trimmed V and J ends, which lost 8 bases and 8 bases, there was a span of 21 bases. The CDR3 region has the DNA TGTGCCAGCCGATCGTCGACCGGGAAGGGAGGCTACACCTTC. Encoded protein: CASRSSTGKGGYTF.

The chain is built from TRBV7-2 and TRBJ2-1; 8 bases are shared with TRBD2. The CDR3 is 16 amino acids. CDR1 is SGHTA and CDR2 is FQGNSA in the germline V gene. Trimming at V came to 1 base and at J to 8 bases, leaving 10 bases not matched to a gene. CDR3 residues: CASSLGGRGALDEQFF. In DNA, the CDR3 is TGTGCCAGCAGCTTAGGTGGGCGGGGGGCCCTGGATGAGCAGTTCTTC.

The chain is built from TRBV4-1 and TRBJ1-5, with 8 positions matching TRBD1. The CDR3 loop spans 15 amino acids. V was pared by 4 bases and J by 3 bases, with 5 bases of the junction left unmatched. Germline V CDR1 and CDR2: MGHRA, YSYEKL. The CDR3 spells CASSPQDRVNQPQHF. The CDR3 DNA reads as TGCGCCAGCAGCCCCCAGGACAGGGTCAATCAGCCCCAGCATTTT.